This T cell receptor (beta chain) was sequenced for a study of T cell repertoires in cytomegalovirus infection. As to this clonotype: Its antigen remains unknown.

V gave up 9 bases and J gave up 2 bases, with 20 bases separating them. Germline assignment: CDR1 MNHEY and CDR2 SVGEGT. The CDR3 is 16 residues long. TCRdb analysed the reads with MiXCR anew, one entry per CDR3 protein. The top ten hold approximately 71% of the sample, which has more than 75,000 distinct CDR3 sequences, approximately 30% seen once. Whole-study findings and limits: It was HLA-C-restricted CMV-specific TCR beta clonotypes that dominated the response ex vivo. Based on cumulative public TCR beta family frequency, carriers of CMV plus the relevant HLA were identified.

V is TRBV6-2 or TRBV6-3 and J is TRBJ2-4; D is perhaps TRBD2 (5 bases). This specimen was CD8+ T cells from cultured PBMCs, taken from culture after CMV antigen stimulation. The receptor was isolated from a human donor in good health (CMV status not recorded). Some clones in this sample may be carry-over from other donors' samples. The CDR3 loop is CARVRGMALTKNIQYF. The CDR3 nucleotides are TGTGCCAGGGTCCGGGGAATGGCTTTGACCAAAAACATTCAGTACTTC.